The 7 T cell receptor beta chains below come from one sample, sequenced in a study of blood T cell repertoires in COVID-19. Profiling relied on immunoSEQ multiplex PCR, and the TCRdb table lists in-frame clones only, not all of them. The table includes 290,000 or so clones, almost 90% detected once. The sequencing sample was made of PBMCs or T cells enriched from blood (not recorded which). The receptors originated from a woman under 30 with acute COVID-19.

This clone was seen a single time. This chain joins TRBV29-1 and TRBJ2-7; 15 bases map to TRBD2. Germline trimming cut 4 bases from V and 0 bases from J; bases unmatched to any gene: 13. Germline V gene sequence: CDR1 SQVTM, CDR2 ANQGSEA. The length of the CDR3 is 19 residues. CDR3 in amino acids: CSVAVLGLAGGQSSYEQYF. The CDR3 coding sequence is TGCAGCGTTGCCGTTCTTGGACTAGCGGGAGGGCAGAGCTCCTACGAGCAGTACTTC.

The V and J genes are TRBV28 and TRBJ1-1; 9 bases are a match to TRBD1. From germline, CDR1 is MDHEN and CDR2 SYDVKM. The CDR3 loop spans 16 amino acids. Trimming removed 3 bases from V and 3 bases from J; junction bases left unmatched: 8. The CDR3 here is CASSFSMDRGHTEAFF. DNA for the CDR3: TGTGCCAGCAGTTTTTCGATGGACAGGGGTCACACTGAAGCTTTCTTT.

This chain connects TRBV2 to TRBJ2-7, with 9 bases aligning to TRBD2. Germline V lookup: CDR1 SNHLY, CDR2 FYNNEI. The V segment lost 6 bases and the J segment 6 bases; nucleotides outside the gene matches: 6. The CDR3 totals 13 residues. The CDR3 DNA is TGTGCCAGCAGCCAGGGACTAGCACGCGAGCAGTACTTC. It is translated as CASSQGLAREQYF.

This clone has only one observation. The CDR3: CASSPNPGTSNTGELFF. The CDR3 bases are TGTGCCAGCTCACCTAACCCCGGGACATCGAACACCGGGGAGCTGTTTTTT. This rearrangement joins TRBV18 to TRBJ2-2, with D perhaps TRBD1 (6 bases). Germline assignment: CDR1 KGHSH and CDR2 LQKENI. This CDR3 has 17 residues. The germline V and J ends were trimmed by 3 bases and 0 bases, with 14 bases remaining between them.

The chain carries TRBV7-2 and TRBJ1-1; no definite D call. V dropped 3 bases and J dropped 6 bases, with 17 bases sitting between them. The germline CDR1 and CDR2 sequences are SGHTA and FQGNSA. The CDR3 sequence is 15 residues long. The CDR3 sequence: CASSFVSGGRPEAFF. The DNA for the CDR3 is TGTGCCAGCAGCTTTGTTTCGGGAGGCCGGCCTGAAGCTTTCTTT. Together with reference TRBV7-2 and TRBJ1-1, the CDR3 gives the full variable domain: GAGVSQSPSNKVTEKGKDVELRCDPISGHTALYWYRQSLGQGLEFLIYFQGNSAPDKSGLPSDRFSAERTGGSVSTLTIQRTQQEDSAVYLCASSFVSGGRPEAFFGQGTRLTVV.

The gene calls are TRBV7-2 and TRBJ1-5; 7 nucleotides line up with TRBD1. From germline, CDR1 is SGHTA and CDR2 FQGNSA. J lost 9 bases, V lost 4 bases, and 9 bases had no gene match. The CDR3 is made up of 14 amino acids. CDR3 bases: TGTGCCAGCAGCTCTAGGACAGGCCACGGGCCCCAGCATTTT. Protein sequence: CASSSRTGHGPQHF.

This chain joins TRBV7-6 and TRBJ2-7; D is ambiguous. The length of the CDR3 is 15 residues. V was pared by 1 base and J by 2 bases, with 12 bases between. Germline CDR1 and CDR2: SGHVS and FNYEAQ. DNA of the CDR3: TGTGCCAGCAGCTTAGAGCTAGGCGGCACCTACGAGCAGTACTTC. It codes for CASSLELGGTYEQYF.